What follows are 21 T cell receptor beta chains derived from one specimen sequenced in a study of T cell clones after liver transplantation. TCRdb keeps only in-frame clones here, not all; method: immunoSEQ multiplex PCR. Of tens of thousands of clones listed, around nine tenths are singletons. The source was CD4+ T cells from blood, collected before liver transplant. These receptors all come from a human donor who received a liver transplant.

The chain links TRBV6-5 to TRBJ2-4; a possible D gene is TRBD1 (5 bases). The CDR3 is 13 residues long. Germline values: CDR1 MNHEY, CDR2 SVGAGI. Deletions cut 4 bases from V and 8 bases from J, with 12 bases between. This CDR3 reads CASSSTVRDIQYF. The CDR3 region has the DNA TGTGCCAGCAGTTCGACAGTCCGGGACATTCAGTACTTC.

The chain is built from TRBV7-2 and TRBJ1-5; possible D gene TRBD1, 5 bases. This CDR3 contains 15 residues. The germline CDR1 and CDR2 sequences are SGHTA and FQGNSA. V was trimmed by 3 bases and J by 7 bases, leaving 16 bases between them. CDR3 nucleotide sequence: TGTGCCAGCAGCTTTGATCAGGGAAGGTGGCAGCCCCAGCATTTT. Its protein is CASSFDQGRWQPQHF.

This rearrangement joins TRBV10-3 to TRBJ1-1, with a possible D match to TRBD1 (5 bases). V lost 6 bases and J 4 bases, leaving 12 bases between the germline ends. CDR3 length: 13 residues. Germline lookup yields CDR1 ENHRY and CDR2 SYGVKD. CDR3 sequence: CAIRGQGGTEAFF. CDR3 coding DNA: TGTGCCATCAGAGGGCAGGGTGGCACTGAAGCTTTCTTT.

The chain carries TRBV7-5 and TRBJ2-1; the table assigns TRBD2, which was not confirmed against the DNA. TRBV7-5 is a pseudogene locus. This CDR3 spans 13 amino acids. CDR3 amino acids: CVRSSSPNNEQFF. CDR3 nucleotides: TGTGTCAGAAGCTCTAGCCCGAACAATGAGCAGTTCTTC.

The rearrangement links TRBV7-9 to TRBJ1-2, with D possibly being TRBD1 (5 bases). The CDR3 consists of 13 residues. V lost 5 bases to trimming and J lost 4 bases, with 11 bases between them. The V gene's germline CDR1 is SEHNR and CDR2 FQNEAQ (reference sequence). The CDR3 is CASSAQVLYGYTF. Here the CDR3 DNA reads TGTGCCAGCAGCGCACAGGTTCTCTATGGCTACACCTTC.

This clone was picked up one time. This chain joins TRBV7-3 and TRBJ1-2; possibly TRBD1 for D (5 bases). Deletions cut 4 bases from V and 4 bases from J, with 10 bases between. There are 13 residues in the CDR3. Germline-derived CDR1 and CDR2 are SGHTA and FQGTGA. The CDR3 coding sequence is TGTGCCAGCAGCTCCAGGGTTGGCTATGGCTACACCTTC. Amino acids: CASSSRVGYGYTF.

This clone was picked up one time. V is TRBV28 and J is TRBJ2-1, with D possibly being TRBD1 (6 bases). The CDR3 consists of 17 residues. Germline V CDR1 and CDR2: MDHEN, SYDVKM. Trimming took off 4 bases at V and 4 bases at J, with 20 bases between the two ends. The CDR3 region is CASSSPLRDTHYNEQFF. CDR3 coding DNA: TGTGCCAGCAGTTCTCCCCTTCGGGACACACATTACAATGAGCAGTTCTTC.

V and J are TRBV7-6 and TRBJ2-3; TRBD2 matches at 8 bases. V was pared by 0 bases and J by 0 bases, with 8 bases of the junction left unmatched. The V gene's germline CDR1 is SGHVS and CDR2 FNYEAQ. This CDR3 spans 18 amino acids. CDR3 bases: TGTGCCAGCAGCTTAGCGCAGTCTAGCGGGTTTAGCACAGATACGCAGTATTTT. It translates to CASSLAQSSGFSTDTQYF.

The chain joins TRBV5-6 to TRBJ1-1, with a possible D match to TRBD1 (6 bases). The CDR3 is made up of 16 amino acids. Trimming left V 4 bases short and J 0 bases short, with 16 bases between. Germline V gene data show CDR1 as SGHDT and CDR2 as YYEEEE. CDR3 sequence (DNA): TGTGCCAGCAGCCTACGACAGGTACCGATGAACACTGAAGCTTTCTTT. It is translated as CASSLRQVPMNTEAFF.

The chain carries TRBV7-2 and TRBJ1-3; maybe TRBD1 (6 bases). The CDR3 sequence is 15 residues long. Germline V gene data show CDR1 as SGHTA and CDR2 as FQGNSA. The germline V and J ends were trimmed by 5 bases and 0 bases, with 11 bases remaining between them. The CDR3 nucleotides read TGTGCCAGCAGCCCAAAGACAGGCTCTGGAAACACCATATATTTT. Protein product: CASSPKTGSGNTIYF. Looking up the rest from reference TRBV7-2 and TRBJ1-3 gives the full variable domain: GAGVSQSPSNKVTEKGKDVELRCDPISGHTALYWYRQSLGQGLEFLIYFQGNSAPDKSGLPSDRFSAERTGGSVSTLTIQRTQQEDSAVYLCASSPKTGSGNTIYFGEGSWLTVV.

V gene TRBV28 combines with J gene TRBJ2-5; 8 bases agree with TRBD2. Per germline, CDR1 MDHEN and CDR2 SYDVKM. Losses at the gene ends were 5 bases for V and 4 bases for J; bases not matched to a gene: 12. The CDR3 extends over 16 amino acids. CDR3 nucleotide sequence: TGTGCCAGCAGTCCACAGCGAGCGGGAGTATTAGAGACCCAGTACTTC. Protein sequence: CASSPQRAGVLETQYF.

V and J are TRBV18 and TRBJ2-1, with D uncertain. Between the trimmed V and J ends, which lost 4 bases and 5 bases, there was a span of 3 bases. CDR3 length equals 11 residues. Germline CDR1 reads KGHSH; CDR2 reads LQKENI. As DNA, the CDR3 is TGTGCCAGCTCACGGGACAATGAGCAGTTCTTC. It encodes CASSRDNEQFF.

The chain is built from TRBV19 and TRBJ1-2, with TRBD1 matching 9 bases. The germline CDR1 and CDR2 sequences are LNHDA and SQIVND (reference sequence). After removal of 5 bases from V and 4 bases from J, the junction contained 8 bases not matched to a gene. This CDR3 contains 15 residues. The CDR3 loop reads CASSSTGTGIYGYTF. CDR3 DNA: TGTGCCAGTAGTTCTACCGGGACAGGGATCTATGGCTACACCTTC.

The chain combines TRBV5-1 with TRBJ1-1; 7 nucleotides align to TRBD1. The CDR3 contains 16 residues. V was pared by 4 bases and J by 4 bases, with 13 bases of the junction left unmatched. The germline V gene encodes CDR1 SGHRS and CDR2 YFSETQ. CDR3 loop: CASSLIPQGRSTEAFF. As DNA, the CDR3 is TGCGCCAGCAGCCTGATACCACAGGGGAGGAGCACTGAAGCTTTCTTT.

V is TRBV18 and J is TRBJ2-1; 8 bases fit TRBD2. The germline CDR1 and CDR2 sequences are KGHSH and LQKENI. The CDR3 contains 20 residues. V was clipped by 6 bases and J by 1 base; unmatched bases: 20. Here the CDR3 reads CASSTRGGRAGEGSYNEQFF. DNA for the CDR3: TGTGCCAGCTCCACGAGGGGGGGAAGAGCGGGAGAAGGGTCCTACAATGAGCAGTTCTTC.

This chain uses TRBV5-6 with TRBJ2-2, with 7 bases that match TRBD2. Looked up from germline, CDR1 is SGHDT and CDR2 is YYEEEE. The CDR3 runs to 13 residues. Trimming cost V 6 bases and J 6 bases; bases outside gene matches: 5. The CDR3 region has the DNA TGTGCCAGCACGACGGGGGGTGCCGGGGAGCTGTTTTTT. Amino acids: CASTTGGAGELFF.

The chain has TRBV9 and TRBJ2-1; 9 bases map to TRBD2. V gave up 4 bases and J gave up 5 bases; unmatched junction bases: 7. Germline assignment: CDR1 SGDLS and CDR2 YYNGEE. The CDR3 contains 15 residues. This CDR3 reads CASSFSGTSNNEQFF. The CDR3 DNA is TGTGCCAGCAGCTTTTCCGGGACTAGCAACAATGAGCAGTTCTTC.

The rearrangement joins TRBV18 to TRBJ2-1; tentative D call: TRBD2 (5 bases). The V gene lost 3 bases and the J gene lost 0 bases, with 9 bases spanning the gap. The CDR3 is made up of 15 amino acids. Germline V CDR1 and CDR2: KGHSH, LQKENI. The CDR3, as DNA: TGTGCCAGCTCACCCCTAGGGAGCTCCTACAATGAGCAGTTCTTC. Encoded protein: CASSPLGSSYNEQFF. Filled out from reference TRBV18 and TRBJ2-1, the complete variable domain reads NAGVMQNPRHLVRRRGQEARLRCSPMKGHSHVYWYRQLPEEGLKFMVYLQKENIIDESGMPKERFSAEFPKEGPSILRIQQVVRGDSAAYFCASSPLGSSYNEQFFGPGTRLTVL.

The chain recombines TRBV6-5 with TRBJ2-7, with D possibly matching TRBD1 (5 bases). V lost 10 bases and J 0 bases, leaving 13 bases between the germline ends. The V gene's germline CDR1 is MNHEY and CDR2 SVGAGI. CDR3 size: 13 residues. CDR3 in amino acids: CATLGAASYEQYF. In nucleotides, the CDR3 is TGTGCCACCCTTGGGGCAGCCTCCTACGAGCAGTACTTC.

This sequence joins TRBV5-6 and TRBJ2-5; 8 positions match TRBD1. The CDR3 totals 16 residues. Unmatched junction bases numbered 10, after V lost 4 bases and J lost 2 bases. The germline V gene has CDR1 SGHDT and CDR2 YYEEEE. The CDR3 region is CASSETGVGRQETQYF. CDR3 sequence (DNA): TGTGCCAGCAGCGAGACAGGGGTGGGCAGACAAGAGACCCAGTACTTC.

The chain links TRBV5-1 to TRBJ1-1; possible D gene TRBD1, 6 bases. V lost 0 bases and J 1 base, leaving 16 bases between the germline ends. CDR3 length equals 17 residues. CDR1 is SGHRS and CDR2 is YFSETQ in the germline V gene. CDR3 in DNA: TGCGCCAGCAGCTTGGAGACTGGGGGCCGGTCGAACACTGAAGCTTTCTTT. This translates into CASSLETGGRSNTEAFF.